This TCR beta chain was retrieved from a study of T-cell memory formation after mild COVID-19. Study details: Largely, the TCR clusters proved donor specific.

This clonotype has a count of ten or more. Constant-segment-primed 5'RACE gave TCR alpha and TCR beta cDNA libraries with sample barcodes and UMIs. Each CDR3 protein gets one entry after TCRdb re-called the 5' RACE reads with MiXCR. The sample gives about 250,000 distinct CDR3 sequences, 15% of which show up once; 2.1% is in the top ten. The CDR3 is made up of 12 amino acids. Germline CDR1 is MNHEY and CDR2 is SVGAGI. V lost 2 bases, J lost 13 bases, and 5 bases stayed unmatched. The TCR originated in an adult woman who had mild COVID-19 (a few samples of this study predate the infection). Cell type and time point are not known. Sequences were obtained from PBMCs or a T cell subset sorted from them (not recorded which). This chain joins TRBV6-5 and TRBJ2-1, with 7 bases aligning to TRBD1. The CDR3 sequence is CASSYTTGLQFF. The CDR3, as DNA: TGTGCCAGCAGTTACACGACAGGGCTACAGTTCTTC.